The next 29 T cell receptor beta chains were all read from a single sample in a study of blood T cell repertoires in COVID-19. Profiling relied on immunoSEQ multiplex PCR, and the TCRdb table lists in-frame clones only, not all of them. The profile covers around 190,000 clones, with 84% appearing a single time and approximately 3% taken by the ten largest. Material for sequencing was PBMCs or T cells enriched from blood (not recorded which). These receptors all come from a woman aged 25 to 39 who had recovered from COVID-19.

The J gene is TRBJ2-5, the V gene TRBV2; D is ambiguous. Germline-derived CDR1 and CDR2 are SNHLY and FYNNEI. V was cut by 6 bases and J by 5 bases, with 13 bases left in between. The length of the CDR3 is 13 residues. This chain's CDR3 is CASSRESSETQYF. CDR3 DNA: TGTGCCAGCAGCCGCGAAAGCTCGGAGACCCAGTACTTC. The variable domain in full, completed from reference TRBV2 and TRBJ2-5, reads EPEVTQTPSHQVTQMGQEVILRCVPISNHLYFYWYRQILGQKVEFLVSFYNNEISEKSEIFDDQFSVERPDGSNFTLKIRSTKLEDSAMYFCASSRESSETQYFGPGTRLLVL.

V is TRBV6-5 and J is TRBJ1-3, with D unclear. The CDR3 consists of 16 residues. V lost 0 bases and J lost 0, with 9 bases in between. Germline CDR1 reads MNHEY; CDR2 reads SVGAGI. DNA of the CDR3: TGTGCCAGCAGTTACTCGCGACATTACTCTGGAAACACCATATATTTT. This encodes CASSYSRHYSGNTIYF.

The chain has TRBV24-1 and TRBJ2-5; D gene uncertain. The V end lost 1 base, the J end lost 0 bases, and 8 bases lay between the germline ends. CDR3 length equals 15 residues. Germline CDR1 reads KGHDR; CDR2 reads SFDVKD. The CDR3 nucleotides read TGTGCCACCAGTGATTTTGGCGGAGACCAAGAGACCCAGTACTTC. It encodes CATSDFGGDQETQYF.

This clone was seen more than once but under ten times. The chain combines TRBV5-1 with TRBJ2-7, with 11 bases aligning to TRBD1. The V gene end was trimmed by 4 bases and the J gene end by 5 bases; junction bases not matched to a gene: 8. Germline CDR1 reads SGHRS; CDR2 reads YFSETQ. CDR3 length equals 15 residues. This CDR3 is CASSPGQGDGNEQYF. The CDR3 bases are TGCGCCAGCAGCCCGGGACAGGGGGATGGAAACGAGCAGTACTTC.

The V call is TRBV28, the J call TRBJ2-7, with TRBD1 matching over 7 bases. Trimming at V came to 6 bases and at J to 0 bases, leaving 8 bases not matched to a gene. CDR1 is MDHEN and CDR2 is SYDVKM in the germline V gene. The CDR3 is 15 residues long. CDR3: CASSRGGEVSYEQYF. CDR3 coding DNA: TGTGCCAGCAGCCGAGGGGGCGAGGTCTCCTACGAGCAGTACTTC.

CDR3 residues: CASSLGTGGNYGYTF. The CDR3 DNA reads as TGTGCCAGCTCCTTAGGGACAGGGGGGAACTATGGCTACACCTTC. The chain uses TRBV13 and TRBJ1-2, with TRBD1 matching over 11 bases. The CDR3 length is 15 residues. V shed 8 bases and J 2 bases; nucleotides not matched to a gene: 7. Germline-derived CDR1 and CDR2 are PRHDT and FYEKMQ (reference sequence).

This clone showed up just once. The chain recombines TRBV28 with TRBJ1-1; D call uncertain. Trimming took 6 bases from V and 3 from J, leaving 14 bases between them. From germline, CDR1 is MDHEN and CDR2 SYDVKM. This CDR3 spans 14 amino acids. CDR3 sequence reads: CASSAGVGDTEAFF. DNA for the CDR3: TGTGCCAGCAGCGCAGGAGTGGGAGACACTGAAGCTTTCTTT.

V gene TRBV6-5 combines with J gene TRBJ1-2, with 9 bases identical to TRBD1. The CDR3 loop spans 15 amino acids. The junction had 11 bases not matched to a gene; V was cut back by 4 bases and J by 8 bases. Germline lookup yields CDR1 MNHEY and CDR2 SVGAGI. In nucleotides, the CDR3 is TGTGCCAGCAGTTTACCAATTACAGGGGGCGAGGGCTACACCTTC. It codes for CASSLPITGGEGYTF.

This chain connects TRBV7-8 to TRBJ1-6, with 9 positions matching TRBD1. Germline CDR1 reads SGHVS; CDR2 reads FQNEAQ. The CDR3 covers 16 residues. V lost 5 bases and J lost 6; bases outside the gene matches: 8. The CDR3 loop reads CASSVPTGQGNSPLHF. The CDR3 DNA reads as TGTGCCAGCAGCGTCCCCACGGGACAGGGTAATTCACCCCTCCACTTT.

This sequence joins TRBV5-1 and TRBJ2-5; TRBD2 matches at 9 bases. The CDR3 runs to 15 residues. Losses at the gene ends were 6 bases for V and 4 bases for J; bases not matched to a gene: 10. Looked up from germline, CDR1 is SGHRS and CDR2 is YFSETQ. CDR3 in amino acids: CASIDRLADVETQYF. CDR3 bases: TGCGCCAGCATCGATAGACTAGCGGACGTAGAGACCCAGTACTTC.

The gene calls are TRBV18 and TRBJ2-5, with no clear D. Trimming left V 0 bases short and J 2 bases short, with 13 bases between. CDR3 length: 16 amino acids. Germline V gene sequence: CDR1 KGHSH, CDR2 LQKENI. CDR3 residues: CASSPPRIHLQETQYF. CDR3 bases: TGTGCCAGCTCACCACCCCGCATACACCTTCAAGAGACCCAGTACTTC.

The genes are TRBV7-2 and TRBJ2-4, with 9 bases identical to TRBD1. This CDR3 comprises 21 residues. V shed 0 bases and J 3 bases; nucleotides not matched to a gene: 18. Germline-derived CDR1 and CDR2 are SGHTA and FQGNSA. The CDR3 DNA reads TGTGCCAGCAGCTTAGCGGGTTGGGACAGGGCTCTGGGGGTAGGCAAAAACATTCAGTACTTC. Encoded protein: CASSLAGWDRALGVGKNIQYF. Full variable domain (missing parts from reference TRBV7-2 and TRBJ2-4): GAGVSQSPSNKVTEKGKDVELRCDPISGHTALYWYRQSLGQGLEFLIYFQGNSAPDKSGLPSDRFSAERTGGSVSTLTIQRTQQEDSAVYLCASSLAGWDRALGVGKNIQYFGAGTRLSVL.

The chain has TRBV30 and TRBJ1-5; tentative D call: TRBD1 (5 bases). Germline V lookup: CDR1 GTSNPN, CDR2 SVGIG (reference sequence). V gave up 5 bases and J gave up 5 bases, with 19 bases separating them. The CDR3 contains 15 residues. In nucleotides, the CDR3 is TGTGCCTGGCCGGCGGGGGTAAACAACGATCAGCCCCAGCATTTT. It codes for CAWPAGVNNDQPQHF.

This CDR3 is CASTYRDRVMYPLHF. DNA of the CDR3: TGTGCCAGCACTTATCGGGACAGGGTGATGTACCCCCTCCACTTT. The V gene is TRBV19, the J gene TRBJ1-6; 9 positions match TRBD1. CDR1 is LNHDA and CDR2 is SQIVND in the germline V gene (reference sequence). The CDR3 has 15 residues. J gave up 13 bases and V 9 bases, and 16 bases lay outside the gene matches.

The CDR3 here is CASSSGQGWQETQYF. The CDR3 nucleotides are TGTGCCAGCAGTTCAGGACAGGGGTGGCAAGAGACCCAGTACTTC. The chain links TRBV6-2 or TRBV6-3 to TRBJ2-5; 9 bases are a match to TRBD1. Germline V gene sequence: CDR1 MNHEY, CDR2 SVGEGT. Losses at the gene ends were 4 bases for V and 2 bases for J; bases not matched to a gene: 5. This CDR3 is built from 15 residues.

The chain carries TRBV19 and TRBJ2-4; D unclear. This CDR3 is 14 amino acids long. Trimming shortened V by 5 bases and J by 9 bases, and 17 bases separated the two germline ends. In germline, CDR1 is LNHDA, CDR2 SQIVND (reference sequence). The CDR3 loop reads CASSPPESFSIQYF. CDR3 nucleotides: TGTGCCAGTAGTCCCCCCGAAAGTTTCAGCATTCAGTACTTC.

This clone was found a few times. The genes are TRBV2 and TRBJ1-3; D perhaps matches TRBD1 (6 bases). Between the trimmed V and J ends, which lost 6 bases and 1 base, there was a span of 13 bases. CDR3 length: 15 residues. From germline, CDR1 is SNHLY and CDR2 FYNNEI. CDR3 DNA sequence: TGTGCCAGCAGCCCGGACAGACCGTCTGGAAACACCATATATTTT. Protein: CASSPDRPSGNTIYF. Filled out from reference TRBV2 and TRBJ1-3, the complete variable domain reads EPEVTQTPSHQVTQMGQEVILRCVPISNHLYFYWYRQILGQKVEFLVSFYNNEISEKSEIFDDQFSVERPDGSNFTLKIRSTKLEDSAMYFCASSPDRPSGNTIYFGEGSWLTVV.

The chain uses TRBV27 and TRBJ1-2; 10 bases align to TRBD1. J lost 5 bases, V lost 3 bases, and 15 bases had no gene match. In germline, CDR1 is MNHEY, CDR2 SMNVEV (reference sequence). This CDR3 is built from 18 residues. The DNA of the CDR3 is TGTGCCAGCAGTTTCTATCCCCCGACAGGGGGCAAGGGGTATGGCTACACCTTC. Amino acid sequence: CASSFYPPTGGKGYGYTF.

The chain couples TRBV9 to TRBJ1-1; D is undetermined. The CDR3 runs to 14 residues. Trimming took off 2 bases at V and 1 base at J, with 9 bases between the two ends. Germline CDR1 and CDR2: SGDLS and YYNGEE. CDR3 nucleotides: TGTGCCAGCAGCGTCTTGGGCGAGAACACTGAAGCTTTCTTT. Protein sequence: CASSVLGENTEAFF.

The V call is TRBV5-1, the J call TRBJ1-1; tentative D call: TRBD1 (6 bases). V was shortened by 0 bases and J by 3 bases, with 9 bases between the two germline ends. Germline values: CDR1 SGHRS, CDR2 YFSETQ. This CDR3 has 14 amino acids. For the CDR3, the DNA is TGCGCCAGCAGCTTGGTGGGGGCGGACACTGAAGCTTTCTTT. Its translation: CASSLVGADTEAFF.

The rearrangement joins TRBV6-5 to TRBJ2-2, with 10 nucleotides matching TRBD1. CDR3 length equals 14 residues. V shed 7 bases, J shed 4 bases, and the junction held 3 bases outside the gene matches. Germline V lookup: CDR1 MNHEY, CDR2 SVGAGI. CDR3 residues: CASKTGGSTGELFF. DNA of the CDR3: TGTGCCAGCAAGACAGGGGGCAGCACCGGGGAGCTGTTTTTT.

The chain combines TRBV25-1 with TRBJ1-5; no clear D gene. V was pared by 2 bases and J by 8 bases, with 13 bases between. CDR3 length: 14 residues. From germline, CDR1 is MGHDK and CDR2 SYGVNS. The DNA of the CDR3 is TGTGCCAGCAGTGAAATGCGGGAGAGTGAGCCCCAGCATTTT. It translates to CASSEMRESEPQHF.

The chain joins TRBV4-2 to TRBJ1-2, with no clear D. This CDR3 has 14 residues. V was trimmed by 4 bases and J by 4 bases, leaving 13 bases between them. Germline V gene sequence: CDR1 LGHNA, CDR2 YNFKEQ. The CDR3 coding sequence is TGTGCCAGCAGCCCCGGAGGACGGGGCTATGGCTACACCTTC. It specifies CASSPGGRGYGYTF.

In DNA, the CDR3 is TGTGCCAGCAGTGAAGTCAGTAATAGCAATCAGCCCCAGCATTTT. Protein: CASSEVSNSNQPQHF. V is TRBV2 and J is TRBJ1-5, with D uncertain. Germline V gene data show CDR1 as SNHLY and CDR2 as FYNNEI. The CDR3 runs 15 residues. V lost 1 base and J lost 0, with 7 bases in between.

The chain is built from TRBV11-2 and TRBJ1-4; TRBD1 might be the D (6 bases). The germline V gene has CDR1 SGHAT and CDR2 FQNNGV. Trimming stripped 0 bases from V and 8 bases from J, with 16 bases between. The CDR3 sequence is 16 residues long. CDR3 coding DNA: TGTGCCAGCAGCTTAGATGGGCTGGGGGCGTGGGAAAAACTGTTTTTT. Translation gives CASSLDGLGAWEKLFF.

V is TRBV18 and J is TRBJ2-1, with 11 nucleotides matching TRBD2. Looked up from germline, CDR1 is KGHSH and CDR2 is LQKENI. The CDR3 loop spans 15 amino acids. V shed 3 bases and J 9 bases; nucleotides not matched to a gene: 7. Here the CDR3 DNA reads TGTGCCAGCTCACCGGGACTAGCGGTGGCGGGTGAGCAGTTCTTC. Translation gives CASSPGLAVAGEQFF.

This clone was picked up a small number of times. The rearrangement joins TRBV28 to TRBJ2-2; 8 bases line up with TRBD1. The junction had 3 bases not matched to a gene; V was cut back by 6 bases and J by 6 bases. Germline V CDR1 and CDR2: MDHEN, SYDVKM. The CDR3 contains 13 residues. For the CDR3, the DNA is TGTGCCAGCAGGACAGGGGCTTCCGGGGAGCTGTTTTTT. Translation gives CASRTGASGELFF.

V is TRBV27 and J is TRBJ1-2, with D possibly TRBD1 on 5 matching bases. Trimming shortened V by 5 bases and J by 4 bases, and 11 bases separated the two germline ends. This CDR3 has 13 residues. Looked up from germline, CDR1 is MNHEY and CDR2 is SMNVEV (reference sequence). The DNA of the CDR3 is TGTGCCAGCAGTACAACAGGTTCCTATGGCTACACCTTC. The encoded protein is CASSTTGSYGYTF.

CDR3 DNA: TGTGCCAGCAGCTTGGGACTACAGACCTACAATGAGCAGTTCTTC. The encoded protein is CASSLGLQTYNEQFF. The V call is TRBV5-6, the J call TRBJ2-1, with D possibly TRBD2 on 5 matching bases. This CDR3 has 15 amino acids. CDR1 and CDR2 from the germline V gene are SGHDT and YYEEEE. V dropped 0 bases and J dropped 2 bases, with 9 bases sitting between them.